This TCR beta chain originates from a study of T-cell reconstitution after alpha-beta-depleted transplantation in children. Regarding the study as a whole: Approximately two months post-transplant, alpha-beta T cells reportedly originated from several hundred expanded graft clones. At one year after transplant, newly produced T cells mostly accounted for T-cell counts and diversity.

The sample holds many counts of this clonotype. Its target is not known. The TCRbeta library incorporated unique molecular identifiers. Via MiXCR, TCRdb re-called the PCR reads, giving one row per CDR3 protein. The table lists under 50,000 distinct CDR3 sequences, around 8.8% of them singletons. The input for sequencing was PBMCs, mostly from graft donor cells, taken 60 days after TCRalphabeta/CD19-depleted stem cell transplant. The receptor's source is a male patient aged 2-9 years who had a stem cell transplant for chronic granulomatous disease, so the T cells may come from the graft donor.

CDR3 sequence (DNA): TGCGCCAGCAGCCAACCGGGGGGCCCCTTAGCCAAAAACATTCAGTACTTC. Encoded protein: CASSQPGGPLAKNIQYF. The V call is TRBV4-1, the J call TRBJ2-4, with TRBD2 as a possible D gene (7 bases). The germline V and J ends were trimmed by 2 bases and 0 bases, with 14 bases remaining between them. The germline V gene encodes CDR1 MGHRA and CDR2 YSYEKL. This CDR3 has 17 amino acids.